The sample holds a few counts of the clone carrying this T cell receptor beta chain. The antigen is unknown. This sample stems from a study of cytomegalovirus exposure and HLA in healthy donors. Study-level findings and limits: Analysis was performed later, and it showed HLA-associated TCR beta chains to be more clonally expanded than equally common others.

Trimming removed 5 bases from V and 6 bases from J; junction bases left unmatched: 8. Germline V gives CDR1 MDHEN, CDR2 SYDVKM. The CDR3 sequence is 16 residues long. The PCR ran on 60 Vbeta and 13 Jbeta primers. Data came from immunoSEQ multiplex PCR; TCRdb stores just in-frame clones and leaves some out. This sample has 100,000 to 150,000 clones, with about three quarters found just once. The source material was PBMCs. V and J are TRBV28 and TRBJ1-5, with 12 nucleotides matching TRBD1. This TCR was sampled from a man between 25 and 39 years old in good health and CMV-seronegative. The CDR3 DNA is TGTGCCAGCAGTCGGGGGACAGGGGGCCCGGGTCAGCCCCAGCATTTT. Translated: CASSRGTGGPGQPQHF. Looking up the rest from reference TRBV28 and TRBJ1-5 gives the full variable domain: DVKVTQSSRYLVKRTGEKVFLECVQDMDHENMFWYRQDPGLGLRLIYFSYDVKMKEKGDIPEGYSVSREKKERFSLILESASTNQTSMYLCASSRGTGGPGQPQHFGDGTRLSIL.